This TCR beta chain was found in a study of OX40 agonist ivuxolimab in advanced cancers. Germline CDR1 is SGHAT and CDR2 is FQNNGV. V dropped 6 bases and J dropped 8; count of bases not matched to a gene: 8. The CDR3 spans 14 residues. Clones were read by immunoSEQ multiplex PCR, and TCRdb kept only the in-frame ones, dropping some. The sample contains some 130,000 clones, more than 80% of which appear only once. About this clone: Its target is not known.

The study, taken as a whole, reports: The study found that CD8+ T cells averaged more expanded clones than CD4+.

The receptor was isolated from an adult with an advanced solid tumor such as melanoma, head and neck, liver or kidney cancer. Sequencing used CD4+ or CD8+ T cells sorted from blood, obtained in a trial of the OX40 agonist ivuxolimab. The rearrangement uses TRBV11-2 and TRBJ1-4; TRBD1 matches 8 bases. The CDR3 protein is CASRPGQGREKLFF. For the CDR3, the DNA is TGTGCCAGCAGACCCGGACAGGGCAGGGAAAAACTGTTTTTT.